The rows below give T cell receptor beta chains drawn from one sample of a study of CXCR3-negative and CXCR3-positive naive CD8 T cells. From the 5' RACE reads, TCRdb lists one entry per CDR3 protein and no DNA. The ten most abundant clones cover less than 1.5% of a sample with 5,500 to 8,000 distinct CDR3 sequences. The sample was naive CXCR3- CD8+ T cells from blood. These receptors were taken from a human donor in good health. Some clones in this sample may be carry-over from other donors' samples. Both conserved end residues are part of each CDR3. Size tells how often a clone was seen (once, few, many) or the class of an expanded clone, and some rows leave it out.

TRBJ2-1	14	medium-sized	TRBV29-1	CSVEGGLLYNEQFF
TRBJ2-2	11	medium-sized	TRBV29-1	CSVGFTGELFF
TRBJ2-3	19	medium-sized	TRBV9	CASSGGPQIQGSSTDTQYF
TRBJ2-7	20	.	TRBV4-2	CASSQDMSLAGTYASYEQYF
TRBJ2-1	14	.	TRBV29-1	CSVLGKVSYNEQFF
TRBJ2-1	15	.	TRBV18	CASSPENGIGNEQFF
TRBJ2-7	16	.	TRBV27	CASSLSTGTTVYEQYF
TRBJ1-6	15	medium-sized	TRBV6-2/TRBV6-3	CASKESDRLGSPLHF
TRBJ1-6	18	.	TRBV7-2	CASSLVGGGDNYNSPLHF
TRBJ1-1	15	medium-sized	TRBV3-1	CASSSNVGGHTEAFF
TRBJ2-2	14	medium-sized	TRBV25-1	CASSGMGNTGELFF
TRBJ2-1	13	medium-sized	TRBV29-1	CSVVWTGAREQFF
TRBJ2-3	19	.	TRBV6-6	CASSGSLGLAAKSTDTQYF
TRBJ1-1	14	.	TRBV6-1	CASRTDRMNTEAFF
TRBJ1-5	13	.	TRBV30	CAWSVQGNQPQHF
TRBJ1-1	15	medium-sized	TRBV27	CASSLYSFQNTEAFF
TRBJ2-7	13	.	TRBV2	CASRDSSSYEQYF
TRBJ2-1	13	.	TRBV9	CASSLYQGDEQFF
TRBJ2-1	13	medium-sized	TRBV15	CATSREQVNEQFF
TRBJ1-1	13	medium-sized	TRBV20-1	CSASGQGNTEAFF
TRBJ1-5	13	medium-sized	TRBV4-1	CASSQSRDQPQHF
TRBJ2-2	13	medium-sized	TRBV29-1	CSVHGLFTGELFF
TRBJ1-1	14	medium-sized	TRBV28	CASSMLTGNTEAFF
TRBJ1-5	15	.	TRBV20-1	CTAREEGESNQPPHF
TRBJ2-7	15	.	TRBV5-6	CASSLLRDRDYEQYF
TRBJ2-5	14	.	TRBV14	CASSLYGAGETQYF
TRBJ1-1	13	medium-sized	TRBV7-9	CASSSVGATEAFF
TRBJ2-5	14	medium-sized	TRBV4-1	CASSLQGGEETQYF
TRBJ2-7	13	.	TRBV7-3	CASSPDRGNEQYF
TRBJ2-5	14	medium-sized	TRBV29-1	CSVDQGAGEETQYF
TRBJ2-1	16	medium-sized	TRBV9	CASSVQLAGGYNEQFF
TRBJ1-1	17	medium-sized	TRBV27	CASSLMPGQGVDTEAFF
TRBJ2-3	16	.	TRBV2	CASSGELAGVPDTQYF
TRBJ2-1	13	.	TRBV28	CASSLSTGSQQFF
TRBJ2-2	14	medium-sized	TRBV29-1	CSVTDRGPTGELFF
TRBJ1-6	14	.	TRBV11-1	CASSFGSYNSPLHF
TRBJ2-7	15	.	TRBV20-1	CSASGLAGGLYEQYF
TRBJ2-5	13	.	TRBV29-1	CSVAAGTEETQYF
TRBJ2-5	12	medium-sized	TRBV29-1	CSVDGLSETQYF
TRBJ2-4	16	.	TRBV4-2	CASQPGLAGPLNIQYF
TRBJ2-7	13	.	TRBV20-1	CSARGPSFYEQYF
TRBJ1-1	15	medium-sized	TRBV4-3	CASSQDGGEYTEAFF
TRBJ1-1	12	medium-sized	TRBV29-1	CSVELEDTEAFF
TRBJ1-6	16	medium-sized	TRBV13	CASSLEAGSGNSPLHF
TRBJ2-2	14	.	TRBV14	CASSQIAGAGELFF
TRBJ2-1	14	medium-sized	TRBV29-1	CSGILAELVNEQFF
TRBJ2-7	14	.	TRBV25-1	CASSEGSGPYEQYF
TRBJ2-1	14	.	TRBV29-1	CSVEADSKLNEQFF
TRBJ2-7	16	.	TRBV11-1	CASSSESRDRSYEQYF